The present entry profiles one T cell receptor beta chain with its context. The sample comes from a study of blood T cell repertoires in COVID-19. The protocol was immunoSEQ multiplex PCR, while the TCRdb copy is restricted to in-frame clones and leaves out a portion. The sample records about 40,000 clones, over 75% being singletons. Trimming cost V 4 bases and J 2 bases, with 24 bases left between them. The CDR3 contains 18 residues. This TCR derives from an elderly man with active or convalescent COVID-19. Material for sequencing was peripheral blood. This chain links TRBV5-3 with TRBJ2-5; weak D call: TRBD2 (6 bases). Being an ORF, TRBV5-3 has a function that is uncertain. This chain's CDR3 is CARSVDTPRELRQETQYF. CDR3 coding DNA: TGTGCCAGAAGCGTGGACACTCCCCGGGAGCTTCGGCAAGAGACCCAGTACTTC.